One and the same sample provided the 5 T cell receptor beta chains below, sequenced in a study of cytomegalovirus exposure and HLA in healthy donors (dated by TCRdb to about 2017). Library method: the immunoSEQ multiplex PCR assay. The multiplex PCR relied on a mix of 60 forward primers for TCR Vbeta segments and 13 reverse primers for TCR Jbeta segments. This is the immuneACCESS table as TCRdb keeps it, with only in-frame sequences that have V and J called. A part of the clones is gone; compared with another copy, unresolved V genes explain less than half, and the rest is unexplained. The sample profile shows approximately 100,000 clones; 85% of them were found once. The top ten clonotypes cover approximately 7.4% of the sample. The sample consisted of PBMCs. These receptors were collected from a man in his forties or fifties in good health and CMV-seropositive.

In this sample, this clone turned up once. The chain employs TRBV4-1 and TRBJ2-7, with 8 bases that match TRBD2. Germline loops: CDR1 MGHRA, CDR2 YSYEKL. The V segment lost 1 base and the J segment 3 bases; nucleotides outside the gene matches: 5. There are 15 residues in the CDR3. In DNA, the CDR3 is TGCGCCAGCAGCCAAGCGAAGCGGGAGATCTACGAGCAGTACTTC. This codes for CASSQAKREIYEQYF.

This clone was detected only a few times. The chain recombines TRBV19 with TRBJ2-2; possible D gene TRBD2, 5 bases. Trimming cost V 3 bases and J 5 bases, with 7 bases left between them. The CDR3 length is 13 residues. Germline CDR1 reads LNHDA; CDR2 reads SQIVND (reference sequence). The CDR3 spells CASSIGETGELFF. CDR3 sequence (DNA): TGTGCCAGTAGTATCGGGGAGACCGGGGAGCTGTTTTTT.

J is TRBJ1-5 and V is TRBV15; 8 nucleotides line up with TRBD1. Germline trimming cut 5 bases from V and 3 bases from J; bases unmatched to any gene: 12. The CDR3 runs 17 residues. The germline V gene encodes CDR1 LNHNV and CDR2 YYDKDF (reference sequence). CDR3 sequence: CATSGPHRQGYNQPQHF. The CDR3, as DNA: TGTGCCACCAGCGGCCCACATCGACAGGGGTACAATCAGCCCCAGCATTTT.

This clone appeared once. The gene calls are TRBV11-3 and TRBJ2-2; the D gene is possibly TRBD2 (6 bases). Germline CDR1 and CDR2: SGHNT and YENEEA. V lost 1 base and J lost 4, with 13 bases in between. CDR3 length: 16 residues. This CDR3 is CASSLGGRLGTGELFF. The CDR3 DNA reads TGTGCCAGCAGCTTAGGAGGGAGGCTGGGCACCGGGGAGCTGTTTTTT.

In DNA form, the CDR3 reads TGTGCCAGCAGCCCCATGGGCAGGAACACTGAAGCTTTCTTT. Translating gives CASSPMGRNTEAFF. J is TRBJ1-1 and V is TRBV6-7; unclear D gene. TRBV6-7 is an open reading frame whose function is uncertain. There are 14 residues in the CDR3. Trimming removed 6 bases from V and 1 base from J, with 12 bases in between.